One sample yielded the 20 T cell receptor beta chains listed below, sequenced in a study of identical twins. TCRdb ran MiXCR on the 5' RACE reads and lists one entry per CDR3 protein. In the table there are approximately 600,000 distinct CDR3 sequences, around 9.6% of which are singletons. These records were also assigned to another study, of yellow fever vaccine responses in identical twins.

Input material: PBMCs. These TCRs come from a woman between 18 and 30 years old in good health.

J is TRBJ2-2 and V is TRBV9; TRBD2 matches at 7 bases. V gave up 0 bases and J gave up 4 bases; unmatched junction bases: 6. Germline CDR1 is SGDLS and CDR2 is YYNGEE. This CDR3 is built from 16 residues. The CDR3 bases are TGTGCCAGCAGCGTAGCAAGCGGGGTTTCCACCGGGGAGCTGTTTTTT. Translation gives CASSVASGVSTGELFF.

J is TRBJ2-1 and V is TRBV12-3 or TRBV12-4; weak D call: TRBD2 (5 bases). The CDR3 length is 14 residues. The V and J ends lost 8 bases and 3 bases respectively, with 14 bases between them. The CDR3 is CASDTGRNYNEQFF. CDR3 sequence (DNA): TGTGCCAGCGATACGGGGAGAAACTACAATGAGCAGTTCTTC.

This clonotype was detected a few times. The CDR3 sequence: CSVGPLAGDYNEQFF. DNA for the CDR3: TGCAGCGTTGGGCCGCTAGCGGGCGACTACAATGAGCAGTTCTTC. V gene TRBV29-1 combines with J gene TRBJ2-1; 8 bases agree with TRBD2. With 4 bases clipped from V and 3 bases from J, the junction kept 8 bases outside the gene matches. The CDR3 contains 15 residues. Germline assignment: CDR1 SQVTM and CDR2 ANQGSEA.

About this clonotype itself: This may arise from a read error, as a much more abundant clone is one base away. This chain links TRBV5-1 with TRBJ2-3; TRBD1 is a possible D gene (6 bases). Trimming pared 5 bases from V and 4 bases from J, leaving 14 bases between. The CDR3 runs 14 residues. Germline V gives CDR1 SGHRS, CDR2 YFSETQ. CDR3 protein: CASRTGQGSDTQYF. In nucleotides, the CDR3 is TGCGCCAGCAGGACAGGCCAGGGCTCAGATACGCAGTATTTT.

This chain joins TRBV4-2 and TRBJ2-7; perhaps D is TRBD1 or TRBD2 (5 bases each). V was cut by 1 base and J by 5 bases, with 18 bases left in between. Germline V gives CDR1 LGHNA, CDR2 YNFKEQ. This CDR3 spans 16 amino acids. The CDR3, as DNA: TGTGCCAGCAGCCAAGTATCAGGGACGCCTTCGGACGAGCAGTACTTC. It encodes CASSQVSGTPSDEQYF.

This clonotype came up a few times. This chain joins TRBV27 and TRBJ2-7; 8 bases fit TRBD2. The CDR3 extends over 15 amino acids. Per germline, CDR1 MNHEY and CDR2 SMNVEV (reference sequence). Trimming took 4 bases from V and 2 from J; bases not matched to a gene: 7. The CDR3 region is CASSSITSGPYEQYF. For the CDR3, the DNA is TGTGCCAGCAGTTCCATTACTAGCGGCCCCTACGAGCAGTACTTC.

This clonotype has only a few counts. The CDR3 coding sequence is TGTGCCAGCAAAGGGGGCGGTGGGAACACTGAAGCTTTCTTT. Protein sequence: CASKGGGGNTEAFF. The chain recombines TRBV7-2 with TRBJ1-1; 7 bases are shared with TRBD1. With 7 bases clipped from V and 1 base from J, the junction kept 6 bases outside the gene matches. The CDR3 extends over 14 amino acids. Germline V CDR1 and CDR2: SGHTA, FQGNSA.

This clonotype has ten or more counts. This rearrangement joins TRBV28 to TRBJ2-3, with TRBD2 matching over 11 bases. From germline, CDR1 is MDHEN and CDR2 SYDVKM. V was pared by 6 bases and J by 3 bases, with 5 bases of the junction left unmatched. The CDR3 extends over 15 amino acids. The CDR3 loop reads CASRDLAGGTDTQYF. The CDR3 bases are TGTGCCAGCAGAGATCTAGCGGGGGGAACAGATACGCAGTATTTT. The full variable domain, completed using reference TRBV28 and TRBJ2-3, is DVKVTQSSRYLVKRTGEKVFLECVQDMDHENMFWYRQDPGLGLRLIYFSYDVKMKEKGDIPEGYSVSREKKERFSLILESASTNQTSMYLCASRDLAGGTDTQYFGPGTRLTVL.

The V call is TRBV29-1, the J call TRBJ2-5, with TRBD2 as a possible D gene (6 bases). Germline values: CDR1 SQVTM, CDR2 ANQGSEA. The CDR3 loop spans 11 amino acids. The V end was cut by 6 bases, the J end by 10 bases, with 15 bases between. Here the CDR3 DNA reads TGCAGCGTCCATCGGGAGAGGTACCAGTACTTC. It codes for CSVHRERYQYF.

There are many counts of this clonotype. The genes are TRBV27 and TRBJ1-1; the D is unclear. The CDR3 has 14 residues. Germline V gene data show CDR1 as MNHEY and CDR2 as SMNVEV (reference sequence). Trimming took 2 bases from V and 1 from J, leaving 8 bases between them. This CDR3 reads CASSLTVGNTEAFF. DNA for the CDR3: TGTGCCAGCAGTTTAACAGTGGGGAACACTGAAGCTTTCTTT.

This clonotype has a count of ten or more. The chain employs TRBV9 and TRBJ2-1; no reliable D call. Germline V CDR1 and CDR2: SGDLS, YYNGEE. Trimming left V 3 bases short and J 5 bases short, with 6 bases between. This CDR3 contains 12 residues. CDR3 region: CASSEQHNEQFF. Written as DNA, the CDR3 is TGTGCCAGCAGCGAACAACACAATGAGCAGTTCTTC.

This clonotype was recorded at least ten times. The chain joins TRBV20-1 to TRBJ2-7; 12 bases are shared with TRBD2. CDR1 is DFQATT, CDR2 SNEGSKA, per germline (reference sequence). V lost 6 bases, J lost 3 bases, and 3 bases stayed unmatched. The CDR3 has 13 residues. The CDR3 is CSATSGGRYEQYF. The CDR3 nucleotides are TGCAGTGCCACTAGCGGGGGGCGCTACGAGCAGTACTTC.

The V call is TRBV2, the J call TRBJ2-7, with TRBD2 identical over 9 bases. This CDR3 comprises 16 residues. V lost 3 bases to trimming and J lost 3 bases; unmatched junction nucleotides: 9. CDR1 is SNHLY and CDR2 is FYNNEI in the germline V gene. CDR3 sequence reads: CASSDTGTSLLYEQYF. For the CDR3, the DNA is TGTGCCAGCAGTGATACCGGGACTAGCCTCCTCTACGAGCAGTACTTC.

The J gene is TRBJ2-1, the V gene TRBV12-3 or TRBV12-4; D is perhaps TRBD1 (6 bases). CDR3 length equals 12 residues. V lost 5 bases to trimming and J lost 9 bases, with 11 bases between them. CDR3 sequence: CASSIPGAEQFF. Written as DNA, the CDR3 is TGTGCCAGCAGTATACCAGGGGCTGAGCAGTTCTTC.

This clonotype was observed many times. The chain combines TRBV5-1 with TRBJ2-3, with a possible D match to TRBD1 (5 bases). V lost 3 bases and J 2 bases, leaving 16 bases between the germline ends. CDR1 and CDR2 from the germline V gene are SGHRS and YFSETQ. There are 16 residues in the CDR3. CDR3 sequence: CASSSTDRRITDTQYF. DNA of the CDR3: TGCGCCAGCAGCTCCACAGACAGAAGAATCACAGATACGCAGTATTTT.

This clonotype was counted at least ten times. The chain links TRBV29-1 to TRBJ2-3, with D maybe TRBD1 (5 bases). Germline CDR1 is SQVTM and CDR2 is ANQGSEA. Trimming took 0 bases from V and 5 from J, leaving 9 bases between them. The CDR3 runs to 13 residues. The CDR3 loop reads CSVEESQGDTQYF. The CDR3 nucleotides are TGCAGCGTTGAAGAGTCCCAGGGAGATACGCAGTATTTT.

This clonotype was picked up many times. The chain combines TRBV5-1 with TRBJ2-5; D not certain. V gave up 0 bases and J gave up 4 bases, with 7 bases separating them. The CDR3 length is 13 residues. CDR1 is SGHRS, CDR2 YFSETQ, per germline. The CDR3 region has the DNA TGCGCCAGCAGCTTGGCCGGTATAGAGACCCAGTACTTC. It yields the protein CASSLAGIETQYF.

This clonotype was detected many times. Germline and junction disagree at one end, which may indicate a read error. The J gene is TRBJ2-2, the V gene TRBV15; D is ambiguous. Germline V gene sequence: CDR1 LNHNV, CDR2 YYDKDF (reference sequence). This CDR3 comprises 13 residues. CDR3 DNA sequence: TGTGCCACCAGCCGAGACGGCACCGGGGAGCTGTTTTTT. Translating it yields CATSRDGTGELFF.

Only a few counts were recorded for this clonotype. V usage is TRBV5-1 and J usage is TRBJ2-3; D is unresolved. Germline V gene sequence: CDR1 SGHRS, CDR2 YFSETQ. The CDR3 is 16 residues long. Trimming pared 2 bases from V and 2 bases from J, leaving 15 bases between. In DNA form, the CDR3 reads TGCGCCAGCAGCTTTAAGGCAGGCCGCGCCACAGATACGCAGTATTTT. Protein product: CASSFKAGRATDTQYF.

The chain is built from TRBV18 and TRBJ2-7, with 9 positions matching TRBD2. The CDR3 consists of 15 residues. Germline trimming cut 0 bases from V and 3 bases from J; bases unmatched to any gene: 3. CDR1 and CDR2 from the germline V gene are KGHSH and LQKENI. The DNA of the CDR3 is TGTGCCAGCTCACCACCGACTAGCGGACACTACGAGCAGTACTTC. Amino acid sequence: CASSPPTSGHYEQYF. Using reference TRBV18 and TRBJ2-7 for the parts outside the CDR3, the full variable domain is NAGVMQNPRHLVRRRGQEARLRCSPMKGHSHVYWYRQLPEEGLKFMVYLQKENIIDESGMPKERFSAEFPKEGPSILRIQQVVRGDSAAYFCASSPPTSGHYEQYFGPGTRLTVT.